These 12 T cell receptor beta chains originate from one sample sequenced in a study of CD8+ T cells in alopecia areata. As the sequencing template, cDNA was produced by extracting RNA and reverse transcribing it. Generated by immunoSEQ multiplex PCR, the TCRdb table keeps only in-frame clones and is missing some. Altogether roughly 200,000 clones are present, approximately 53% being singletons, with the ten largest covering 11%. Stated treatment: oral pan-JAK inhibitor, 5-10 mg twice daily. The sequencing here drew on CD8+ T cells sorted from blood, taken at week 24, from a patient treated with tofacitinib. The source of these receptors is a human donor with alopecia areata.

On this clone: At one of its ends the junction is not consistent with the germline gene, which may arise from a read error. This chain links TRBV9 with TRBJ1-1; D may be TRBD1 (6 bases). The germline V gene encodes CDR1 SGDLS and CDR2 YYNGEE. The CDR3 has 11 residues. CDR3 nucleotides: TGTGCCAGCAGCGGTGGGGGACAACCATCTTTT. Translated, it gives CASSGGGQPSF. The whole variable domain, remainder taken from reference TRBV9 and TRBJ1-1, is DSGVTQTPKHLITATGQRVTLRCSPRSGDLSVYWYQQSLDQGLQFLIQYYNGEERAKGNILERFSAQQFPDLHSELNLSSLELGDSALYFCASSGGGQPSFGQGTRLTVV.

The genes are TRBV19 and TRBJ1-5; D is uncertain. In germline, CDR1 is LNHDA, CDR2 SQIVND (reference sequence). CDR3 size: 13 residues. Trimming stripped 1 base from V and 3 bases from J, with 4 bases between. The CDR3 nucleotides are TGTGCCAGTAGTATAGGTGTCAATCAGCCCCAGCATTTT. This encodes CASSIGVNQPQHF.

The chain combines TRBV4-2 with TRBJ2-1; D possibly corresponds to TRBD2 (6 bases). Germline assignment: CDR1 LGHNA and CDR2 YNFKEQ. The CDR3 has 16 amino acids. V was shortened by 2 bases and J by 5 bases, with 16 bases between the two germline ends. The CDR3 sequence is CASSQTVATRNNEQFF. CDR3 DNA sequence: TGTGCCAGCAGCCAAACGGTAGCGACTAGAAACAATGAGCAGTTCTTC.

The rearrangement links TRBV7-9 to TRBJ2-7, with unresolved D. This CDR3 has 13 amino acids. Germline V lookup: CDR1 SEHNR, CDR2 FQNEAQ (reference sequence). Trimming cost V 5 bases and J 2 bases, with 10 bases left between them. The DNA of the CDR3 is TGTGCCAGCAGCAGTGGCTGGGCCTACGAGCAGTACTTC. This gives the protein CASSSGWAYEQYF.

CDR3 bases: TGCAGCGTTGAAGACCGGGACAGTTACTACGAGCAGTACTTC. Protein sequence: CSVEDRDSYYEQYF. The chain joins TRBV29-1 to TRBJ2-7; 7 bases line up with TRBD1. The CDR3 spans 14 residues. Germline loops: CDR1 SQVTM, CDR2 ANQGSEA. V shed 0 bases and J 3 bases; nucleotides not matched to a gene: 5.

The rearrangement joins TRBV29-1 to TRBJ2-5; D may be TRBD2 (7 bases). Trimming took off 2 bases at V and 1 base at J, with 14 bases between the two ends. This CDR3 spans 15 amino acids. Germline CDR1 and CDR2: SQVTM and ANQGSEA. CDR3 nucleotides: TGCAGCGTTGAAAGGGCGGGGGCTAGCCAAGAGACCCAGTACTTC. This translates into CSVERAGASQETQYF. The full variable domain, in which reference TRBV29-1 and TRBJ2-5 provide the parts outside the CDR3, is SAVISQKPSRDICQRGTSLTIQCQVDSQVTMMFWYRQQPGQSLTLIATANQGSEATYESGFVIDKFPISRPNLTFSTLTVSNMSPEDSSIYLCSVERAGASQETQYFGPGTRLLVL.

The rearrangement joins TRBV14 to TRBJ1-2; D remains unclear. Germline CDR1 SGHDN, CDR2 FVKESK. The CDR3 runs 12 residues. V lost 3 bases and J 5 bases, leaving 7 bases between the germline ends. The CDR3 sequence: CASSQGVYGYTF. CDR3 DNA sequence: TGTGCCAGCAGCCAGGGTGTATATGGCTACACCTTC.

The chain combines TRBV4-3 with TRBJ2-5; a possible D gene is TRBD2 (6 bases). V dropped 0 bases and J dropped 6 bases, with 14 bases sitting between them. Germline V gene data show CDR1 as LGHNA and CDR2 as YSLEER. The CDR3 is 15 amino acids. This CDR3 reads CASSQDLTSSQTQYF. CDR3 bases: TGCGCCAGCAGCCAAGATCTAACTAGCAGCCAGACCCAGTACTTC.

V and J are TRBV11-2 and TRBJ1-2; D unclear. V was clipped by 4 bases and J by 8 bases, with 14 bases between them. This CDR3 region has 13 residues. CDR1 and CDR2 from the germline V gene are SGHAT and FQNNGV. The CDR3 region is CASSSGPRRGYTF. CDR3 in DNA: TGTGCCAGCAGCTCCGGGCCCCGGCGGGGCTACACCTTC.

V usage is TRBV7-2 and J usage is TRBJ2-4; D perhaps matches TRBD2 (6 bases). The CDR3 is 12 amino acids. Between the trimmed V and J ends, which lost 3 bases and 7 bases, there was a span of 7 bases. Germline lookup yields CDR1 SGHTA and CDR2 FQGNSA. The DNA for the CDR3 is TGTGCCAGCAGCTTCGGAGGGAACATTCAGTACTTC. Its translation: CASSFGGNIQYF. The variable domain in full, completed from reference TRBV7-2 and TRBJ2-4, reads GAGVSQSPSNKVTEKGKDVELRCDPISGHTALYWYRQSLGQGLEFLIYFQGNSAPDKSGLPSDRFSAERTGGSVSTLTIQRTQQEDSAVYLCASSFGGNIQYFGAGTRLSVL.

This clone has more than one count but fewer than ten. V and J are TRBV29-1 and TRBJ2-7, with a tentative D call TRBD1 (6 bases). Trimming stripped 4 bases from V and 2 bases from J, with 9 bases between. The CDR3 length is 12 residues. Germline V gene lookup returns CDR1 SQVTM and CDR2 ANQGSEA. In DNA form, the CDR3 reads TGCAGCGTTGTGGACAGTACCTACGAGCAGTACTTC. Its protein product is CSVVDSTYEQYF.

The rearrangement joins TRBV29-1 to TRBJ1-2; 7 nucleotides agree with TRBD1. The junction had 7 bases not matched to a gene; V was cut back by 6 bases and J by 0 bases. The CDR3 totals 14 residues. Germline lookup yields CDR1 SQVTM and CDR2 ANQGSEA. The CDR3 here is CSVLGQVPNYGYTF. The DNA of the CDR3 is TGCAGCGTCCTAGGACAGGTTCCTAACTATGGCTACACCTTC.